The sequence of this TCR beta chain was determined in a study of chemoradiotherapy in HPV16-positive cancers. Produced via immunoSEQ multiplex PCR; TCRdb's table is partial and in-frame only. The data show tens of thousands of clones, roughly 73% seen once. This material was acquired from a patient who underwent chemoradiotherapy. This TCR was recovered from a human donor with HPV-associated anogenital cancer.

DNA for the CDR3: TGTGCCAGCAGCTTGAAAGGGGGACTAAATTCACCCCTCCACTTT. Protein: CASSLKGGLNSPLHF. This sequence joins TRBV7-2 and TRBJ1-6, with TRBD1 as a possible D gene (6 bases). Trimming took off 3 bases at V and 7 bases at J, with 13 bases between the two ends. This CDR3 contains 15 residues. Germline CDR1 reads SGHTA; CDR2 reads FQGNSA.